These 28 T cell receptor beta chains were all obtained from the same sample, sequenced in a study of tumor-infiltrating lymphocytes in primary liver carcinoma. Constant-region priming of around 530 ng total RNA yielded TCR beta cDNA. Libraries covering TCR beta were generated through three nested multiplex PCR rounds (using a slightly modified ARM-PCR). It was with TRBV1-TRBV30 forward primers and a C-beta reverse primer that the first two PCR rounds were run, at approximately 9 cycles each. TCRdb redid the calling of the multiplex PCR reads with MiXCR, one entry per CDR3 protein. Of 50,000 or so distinct CDR3 sequences listed, about 77% are singletons. Co-extraction of RNA and DNA was performed on about 18-33 mg of unsorted bulk tissue. What was sequenced was liver tumor tissue from sampling region 5. Noted subset: tumor region T5, tumor centre. The receptors originated from a man aged 40-50 years with primary liver carcinoma and hepatitis B virus infection.

A single count supports this clonotype. As the CDR3 is not closed by the conserved phenylalanine or tryptophan, this likely results from a read error. V gene TRBV29-1 combines with J gene TRBJ2-3, with D perhaps TRBD1 (6 bases). Deletions cut 3 bases from V and 3 bases from J, with 16 bases between. The CDR3 extends over 15 amino acids. Germline V gene lookup returns CDR1 SQVTM and CDR2 ANQGSEA. The CDR3 loop reads CSVELRVRGTDTQYS. The CDR3, as DNA: TGCAGCGTTGAGTTGCGGGTCAGGGGAACAGATACGCAGTATTCT.

The count of this clonotype is one. The CDR3 ends on some other residue instead of the conserved phenylalanine or tryptophan, so this is likely a read error. Because the CDR3's place on the DNA is in doubt, the DNA is left out and the CDR3 is given as listed by TCRdb. V and J are TRBV6-5 and TRBJ2-3; TRBD2, as called in the table, went unchecked against the DNA. Per the germline V gene, CDR1 is MNHEY and CDR2 is SVGAGI. Both ends counted, the CDR3 spans 14 residues. The CDR3 loop reads CASSSSRDSVRLYY.

This clonotype occurred once. Since no conserved phenylalanine or tryptophan closes the CDR3, a read error is the likely cause. This chain links TRBV7-9 with TRBJ2-5, with TRBD1 as a possible D gene (6 bases). This CDR3 comprises 16 residues. Looked up from germline, CDR1 is SEHNR and CDR2 is FQNEAQ (reference sequence). The CDR3 loop is CPSSNTWAGVKETQYY. CDR3 in DNA: TGTCCCAGCAGCAATACCTGGGCAGGGGTGAAGGAAACCCAGTACTAC.

As for this clonotype: A junction end diverges from the germline sequence, so it may reflect a read error. The chain recombines TRBV4-1 with TRBJ2-7; 9 bases fit TRBD1. CDR3 length: 15 residues. CDR1 is MGHRA, CDR2 YSYEKL, per germline. In DNA, the CDR3 is TGCACCAGCAATCAAGGACAGGGGCCCGCCTACGAGCAGTACTTC. Its translation: CTSNQGQGPAYEQYF.

The V and J genes are TRBV11-2 and TRBJ2-1; no reliable D call. Looked up from germline, CDR1 is SGHAT and CDR2 is FQNNGV. V gave up 3 bases and J gave up 8 bases, with 17 bases separating them. The CDR3 has 15 amino acids. CDR3 loop: CASSFSGPFDDEQFF. The DNA for the CDR3 is TGTGCCAGCAGCTTTAGTGGGCCATTCGACGATGAGCAGTTCTTC.

By proportion, this clonotype is medium-sized (0.01 to 0.1%). The chain employs TRBV6-6 and TRBJ1-2, with TRBD1 as a possible D gene (6 bases). This CDR3 is built from 12 residues. V lost 6 bases, J lost 1 base, and 6 bases lay in between. Germline V gives CDR1 MNHNY, CDR2 SVGAGI (reference sequence). This CDR3 reads CASRDSNYGYTF. The CDR3 nucleotides are TGTGCCAGCAGGGACAGTAACTATGGCTACACCTTC.

The gene calls are TRBV10-2 and TRBJ1-2; no firm D call. Trimming pared 9 bases from V and 4 bases from J, leaving 15 bases between. This CDR3 comprises 13 residues. CDR1 WSHSY and CDR2 SAAADI come from the germline V gene. CDR3 coding DNA: TGCGCCAGTAGTTTCCTAAAGGTCTATGGCTACACCTTC. It specifies CASSFLKVYGYTF.

This chain links TRBV29-1 with TRBJ1-5; a possible D gene is TRBD1 (6 bases). This CDR3 spans 13 amino acids. V was trimmed by 7 bases and J by 15 bases, leaving 25 bases between them. The germline gives CDR1 SQVTM, CDR2 ANQGSEA. The CDR3 is CSAEGGANQHRHF. DNA for the CDR3: TGCAGCGCCGAAGGGGGAGCGAATCAGCACCGGCATTTT.

On this clonotype itself: This may come from a read error, since a much larger clone is one base off. The chain links TRBV7-9 to TRBJ2-5; possibly TRBD2 for D (6 bases). Germline V gene data show CDR1 as SEHNR and CDR2 as FQNEAQ (reference sequence). The CDR3 runs to 15 residues. CDR3 bases: TGTGGCAGCAGCTTAGCGGCAGGGTGGCAAGAGACCCAGTACTTC. Its protein product is CGSSLAAGWQETQYF.

The V and J genes are TRBV11-2 and TRBJ2-3, with D perhaps TRBD1 (5 bases). This CDR3 contains 14 residues. V lost 11 bases and J 6 bases, leaving 21 bases between the germline ends. Germline lookup yields CDR1 SGHAT and CDR2 FQNNGV. CDR3 residues: CADSPPGRADTQYF. The CDR3 nucleotides are TGTGCCGACAGCCCCCCGGGCCGGGCGGATACGCAGTATTTT.

The V and J genes are TRBV5-1 and TRBJ2-7; no clear D gene. CDR1 and CDR2 (germline): SGHRS, YFSETQ. V was trimmed by 3 bases and J by 2 bases, leaving 6 bases between them. The CDR3 is 12 residues long. The CDR3: CASSSDAYEQYF. CDR3 nucleotides: TGCGCCAGCAGCTCGGATGCCTACGAGCAGTACTTC.

Concerning this clonotype: Since the CDR3 does not end with the conserved phenylalanine or tryptophan, this likely comes from a read error. It is unclear where the CDR3 begins or ends on the DNA, so no DNA is shown, and the CDR3 is as TCRdb lists it. The chain employs TRBV11-2 and TRBJ2-7. Per the germline V gene, CDR1 is SGHAT and CDR2 is FQNNGV. The CDR3 has 14 amino acids, counting both end residues. Here the CDR3 reads CASSLAQVVREQYS.

As regards this clonotype: The CDR3 does not end in the conserved phenylalanine or tryptophan, so this is likely a read error. The chain combines TRBV29-1 with TRBJ2-1, with a weak D call TRBD2 (5 bases). This CDR3 is 10 amino acids long. Germline CDR1 is SQVTM and CDR2 is ANQGSEA. Trimming shortened V by 4 bases and J by 12 bases, and 10 bases separated the two germline ends. CDR3 DNA: TGCAGCGTTGGGGAGAGAGGGCAGTTCATC. Translated, it gives CSVGERGQFI.

The chain couples TRBV5-6 to TRBJ1-1; weak D call: TRBD1 (5 bases). CDR1 is SGHDT and CDR2 is YYEEEE in the germline V gene. V lost 3 bases, J lost 0 bases, and 12 bases lay in between. The CDR3 totals 15 residues. This CDR3 reads CASSSRGIMNTEAFF. As DNA, the CDR3 is TGTGCCAGCAGCTCAAGGGGAATCATGAACACTGAAGCTTTCTTT.

Remarks on this clonotype: One end of the junction does not line up with germline, which may come from a read error. The chain carries TRBV5-8 and TRBJ2-1; 12 nucleotides match TRBD2. This CDR3 is 19 amino acids long. Germline CDR1 SGHTS, CDR2 YDEGEE. CDR3 nucleotide sequence: TGTGACAGCAGCTTACTCGGACTAGCGGGATCGCCGGTCATCAATGAGCAGTTCTTC. Protein product: CDSSLLGLAGSPVINEQFF.

In regard to this clonotype: A read error may be the cause here, since a much bigger clone is one base away. The chain couples TRBV28 to TRBJ1-1; possible D gene TRBD1, 5 bases. Germline V gene sequence: CDR1 MDHEN, CDR2 SYDVKM. There are 13 residues in the CDR3. Trimming left V 5 bases short and J 10 bases short, with 17 bases between. The CDR3 loop is CASSLDGAALAFF. As DNA, the CDR3 is TGTGCCAGCAGTCTGGATGGGGCAGCTTTAGCTTTCTTT.

This clonotype showed up just a few times. The conserved phenylalanine or tryptophan normally closing the CDR3 is absent here, so this likely arose from a read error. The V gene is TRBV2, the J gene TRBJ2-3, with 9 positions matching TRBD1. V dropped 4 bases and J dropped 3; count of bases not matched to a gene: 5. The germline CDR1 and CDR2 sequences are SNHLY and FYNNEI. CDR3 length: 15 residues. The CDR3 DNA reads as TGTGCCAGCAGTGCCGACAGGGGGAAAACAGATACGCAGTATCTT. Translating gives CASSADRGKTDTQYL.

Comment on this clonotype: A read error may produce the germline difference seen at one junction end. The rearrangement joins TRBV11-2 to TRBJ2-5; 7 bases line up with TRBD2. This CDR3 spans 17 amino acids. Germline V gene data show CDR1 as SGHAT and CDR2 as FQNNGV. The chain's CDR3 is CACSLDLKAGVQETQYF. DNA for the CDR3: TGTGCCTGCAGCTTAGATCTAAAGGCGGGGGTGCAAGAGACCCAGTACTTC.

Concerning this clonotype itself: The conserved closing phenylalanine or tryptophan is absent in this CDR3, likely reflecting a read error. This rearrangement joins TRBV29-1 to TRBJ2-1; TRBD1 agrees at 8 bases. The trim removed 8 bases at V and 7 bases at J, leaving 10 bases unmatched. Germline lookup yields CDR1 SQVTM and CDR2 ANQGSEA. This CDR3 is 13 amino acids long. The DNA of the CDR3 is TGCAGCATTTGGACAGGGAACTTAAATGAGCAGTTCTAT. This gives the protein CSIWTGNLNEQFY.

By proportion, this clonotype is medium-sized (0.01 to 0.1%). This chain's CDR3 is CASRPGQGADIQYF. The DNA of the CDR3 is TGTGCCAGCAGGCCCGGACAGGGGGCAGACATTCAGTACTTC. The chain uses TRBV12-3 or TRBV12-4 and TRBJ2-4; 11 bases map to TRBD1. With V trimmed by 6 bases and J by 8 bases, 6 bases remained unmatched. This CDR3 comprises 14 residues.

This clonotype appeared a single time. The V gene is TRBV20-1, the J gene TRBJ2-1; 9 bases are shared with TRBD2. The CDR3 covers 15 residues. Germline assignment: CDR1 DFQATT and CDR2 SNEGSKA (reference sequence). The junction had 9 bases not matched to a gene; V was cut back by 0 bases and J by 9 bases. CDR3 DNA: TGCAGTGCTAGAGACCCGACTAGCGGAGACAGTGAGCAGTTCTTC. The encoded protein is CSARDPTSGDSEQFF.

As regards this clonotype: Relative to the germline gene, one junction end is altered; a read error may explain this. The chain employs TRBV18 and TRBJ2-5; the D gene could be TRBD1 or TRBD2 (5 bases each). The germline gives CDR1 KGHSH, CDR2 LQKENI. The CDR3 runs to 15 residues. The CDR3 reads CVSSPATGTRETQYF. The CDR3 DNA reads TGTGTCAGCTCACCAGCAACCGGGACGCGGGAGACCCAGTACTTC.

This clonotype was observed a single time. One junction end disagrees with the germline gene, perhaps due to a read error. V gene TRBV2 combines with J gene TRBJ2-7; D may be TRBD1 (5 bases). The CDR3 spans 12 residues. Germline V gene data show CDR1 as SNHLY and CDR2 as FYNNEI. CDR3 protein: CAISVQGRKQYF. The CDR3 DNA reads TGTGCCATCAGTGTCCAGGGCCGCAAGCAGTACTTC.

With regard to this clonotype: Possible read error: a much larger clone is one base away. Lacking the conserved final phenylalanine or tryptophan, this CDR3 likely reflects a read error. This rearrangement joins TRBV11-2 to TRBJ2-3, with 10 bases that match TRBD2. The length of the CDR3 is 15 residues. Germline V CDR1 and CDR2: SGHAT, FQNNGV. Trimming at V came to 1 base and at J to 5 bases, leaving 3 bases not matched to a gene. The CDR3 loop reads CASSLGRLAGDTQYS. DNA for the CDR3: TGTGCCAGCAGCTTAGGGCGACTAGCGGGAGATACGCAGTATTCT.

About this clonotype: A junction boundary mismatches the germline segment, possibly from a read error. The chain has TRBV11-1 and TRBJ1-2, with unresolved D. Germline V CDR1 and CDR2: SGHAT, FQDESV (reference sequence). This CDR3 comprises 13 residues. The DNA for the CDR3 is TGTACCGGCAGCTTGGTCCATAACTATGGTTACACCTTC. Amino acid sequence: CTGSLVHNYGYTF.

This clonotype came up once. The chain employs TRBV7-3 and TRBJ2-3; D gene unclear. Germline values: CDR1 SGHTA, CDR2 FQGTGA. This CDR3 region has 13 residues. V dropped 5 bases and J dropped 6 bases, with 12 bases sitting between them. The CDR3 DNA is TGTGCCAGCAGCGCCATCCACCTGGATACGCAGTATTTT. This encodes CASSAIHLDTQYF.

Points on this clonotype: Its ends do not fully match the called genes, so a read error is possible. The V and J genes are TRBV11-2 and TRBJ2-3, with D perhaps assigned TRBD1 or TRBD2 (5 bases each). Germline values: CDR1 SGHAT, CDR2 FQNNGV. This CDR3 has 14 amino acids. CDR3 sequence reads: CASIPPGRADTRYF. CDR3 sequence (DNA): TGTGCCAGCATCCCCCCGGGGCGGGCAGATACGCGGTATTTC. Full variable domain (outside the CDR3, taken from reference TRBV11-2 and TRBJ2-3): EAGVAQSPRYKIIEKRQSVAFWCNPISGHATLYWYQQILGQGPKLLIQFQNNGVVDDSQLPKDRFSAERLKGVDSTLKIQPAKLEDSAVYLCASIPPGRADTRYFGPGTRLTVL.

This clonotype was found many times. V usage is TRBV12-3 or TRBV12-4 and J usage is TRBJ1-1; no clear D. V was clipped by 1 base and J by 5 bases, with 14 bases between them. The CDR3 has 15 residues. CDR3 protein: CASSLVSGQGTEAFF. CDR3 DNA sequence: TGTGCCAGCAGTTTAGTCTCAGGCCAAGGAACTGAAGCTTTCTTT.